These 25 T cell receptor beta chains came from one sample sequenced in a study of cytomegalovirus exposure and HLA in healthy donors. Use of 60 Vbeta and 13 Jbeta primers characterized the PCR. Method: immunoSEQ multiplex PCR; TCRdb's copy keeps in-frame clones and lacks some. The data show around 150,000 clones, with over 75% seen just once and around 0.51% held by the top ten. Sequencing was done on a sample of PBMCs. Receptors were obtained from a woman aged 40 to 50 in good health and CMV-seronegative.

The CDR3 is CASSSIWGEETQYF. CDR3 nucleotides: TGTGCCAGCAGCTCCATCTGGGGGGAGGAGACCCAGTACTTC. This chain uses TRBV7-9 with TRBJ2-5; a weak D match, TRBD2 (6 bases). The CDR3 runs to 14 residues. Between the trimmed V and J ends, which lost 4 bases and 5 bases, there was a span of 14 bases. The germline CDR1 and CDR2 sequences are SEHNR and FQNEAQ (reference sequence).

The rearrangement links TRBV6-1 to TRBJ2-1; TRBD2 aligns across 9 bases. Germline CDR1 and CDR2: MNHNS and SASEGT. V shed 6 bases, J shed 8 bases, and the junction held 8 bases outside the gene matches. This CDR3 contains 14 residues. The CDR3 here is CASRAGLAFYEQFF. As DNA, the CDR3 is TGTGCCAGCAGGGCGGGACTAGCTTTCTATGAGCAGTTCTTC.

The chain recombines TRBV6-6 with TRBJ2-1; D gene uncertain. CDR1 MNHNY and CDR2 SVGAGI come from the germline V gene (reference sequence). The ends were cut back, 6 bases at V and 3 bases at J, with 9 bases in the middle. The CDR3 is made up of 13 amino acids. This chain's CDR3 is CASSSPSYNEQFF. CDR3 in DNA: TGTGCCAGCAGCTCCCCGAGCTACAATGAGCAGTTCTTC.

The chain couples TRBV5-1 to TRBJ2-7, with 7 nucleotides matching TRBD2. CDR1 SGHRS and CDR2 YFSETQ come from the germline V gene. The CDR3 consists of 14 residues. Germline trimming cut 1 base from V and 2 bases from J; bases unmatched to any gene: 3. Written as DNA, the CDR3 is TGCGCCAGCAGCTTGTGGCGGGAGACCTACGAGCAGTACTTC. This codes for CASSLWRETYEQYF.

The CDR3 here is CASSETGTGMAFF. The CDR3 DNA follows: TGTGCCAGCAGTGAAACTGGCACAGGGATGGCTTTCTTT. The chain uses TRBV6-5 and TRBJ1-1; D is possibly TRBD1 (6 bases). The CDR3 is 13 amino acids. Trimming cost V 5 bases and J 11 bases, with 18 bases left between them. Germline values: CDR1 MNHEY, CDR2 SVGAGI.

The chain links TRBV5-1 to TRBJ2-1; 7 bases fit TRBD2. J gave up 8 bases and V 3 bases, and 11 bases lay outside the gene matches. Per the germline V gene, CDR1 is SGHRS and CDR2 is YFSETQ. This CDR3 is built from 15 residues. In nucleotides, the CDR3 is TGCGCCAGCAGCTCCATCCCCGGGACTACCGATGAGCAGTTCTTC. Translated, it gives CASSSIPGTTDEQFF.

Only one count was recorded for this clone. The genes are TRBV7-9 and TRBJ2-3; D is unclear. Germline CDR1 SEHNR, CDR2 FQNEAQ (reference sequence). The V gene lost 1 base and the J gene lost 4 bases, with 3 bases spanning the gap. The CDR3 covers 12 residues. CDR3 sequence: CASSLVADTQYF. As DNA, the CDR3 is TGTGCCAGCAGCTTAGTCGCAGATACGCAGTATTTT.

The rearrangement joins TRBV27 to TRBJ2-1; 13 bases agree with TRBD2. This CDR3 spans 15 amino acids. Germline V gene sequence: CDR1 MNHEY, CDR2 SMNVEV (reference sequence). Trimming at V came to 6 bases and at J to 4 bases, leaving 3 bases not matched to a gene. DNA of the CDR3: TGTGCCAGCAGGGGGGGACTAGCGGGGTACAATGAGCAGTTCTTC. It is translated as CASRGGLAGYNEQFF.

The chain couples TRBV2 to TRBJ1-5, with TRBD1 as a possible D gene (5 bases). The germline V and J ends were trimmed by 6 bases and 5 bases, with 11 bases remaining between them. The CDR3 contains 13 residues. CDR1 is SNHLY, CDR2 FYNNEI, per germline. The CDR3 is CASSARVDQPQHF. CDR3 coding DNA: TGTGCCAGCAGCGCCAGGGTAGATCAGCCCCAGCATTTT.

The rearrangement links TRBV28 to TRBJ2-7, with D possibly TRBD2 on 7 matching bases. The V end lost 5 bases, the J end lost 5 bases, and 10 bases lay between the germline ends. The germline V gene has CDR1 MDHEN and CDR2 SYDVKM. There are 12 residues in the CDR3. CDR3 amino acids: CASSEGGHEQYF. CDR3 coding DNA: TGTGCCAGCAGTGAGGGGGGGCACGAGCAGTACTTC. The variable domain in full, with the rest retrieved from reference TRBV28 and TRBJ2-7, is DVKVTQSSRYLVKRTGEKVFLECVQDMDHENMFWYRQDPGLGLRLIYFSYDVKMKEKGDIPEGYSVSREKKERFSLILESASTNQTSMYLCASSEGGHEQYFGPGTRLTVT.

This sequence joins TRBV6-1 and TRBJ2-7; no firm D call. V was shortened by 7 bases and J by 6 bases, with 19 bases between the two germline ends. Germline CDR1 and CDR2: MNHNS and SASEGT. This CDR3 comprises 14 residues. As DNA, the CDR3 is TGTGCCAGCAACGATCAGGCCGAAGCTGCCGAGCAGTACTTC. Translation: CASNDQAEAAEQYF.

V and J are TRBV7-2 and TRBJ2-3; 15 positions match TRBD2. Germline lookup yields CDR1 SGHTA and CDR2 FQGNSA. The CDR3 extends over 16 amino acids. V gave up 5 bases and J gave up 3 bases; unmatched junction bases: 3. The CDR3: CASSRGLAGGTDTQYF. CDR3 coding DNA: TGTGCCAGCAGCCGCGGACTAGCGGGAGGGACAGATACGCAGTATTTT.

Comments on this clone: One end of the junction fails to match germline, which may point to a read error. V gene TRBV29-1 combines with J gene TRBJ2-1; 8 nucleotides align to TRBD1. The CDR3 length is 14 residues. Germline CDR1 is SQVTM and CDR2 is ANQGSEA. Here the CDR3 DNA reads TGCAGCGTAGAAGGACAGGGAGGCTACAATGAGCAGTTCTTC. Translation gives CSVEGQGGYNEQFF.

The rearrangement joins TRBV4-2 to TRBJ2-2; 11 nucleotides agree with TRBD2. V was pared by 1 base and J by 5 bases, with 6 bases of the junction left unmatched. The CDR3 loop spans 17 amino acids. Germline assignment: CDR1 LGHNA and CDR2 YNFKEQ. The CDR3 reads CASSQALAGAMTGELFF. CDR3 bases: TGTGCCAGCAGCCAAGCACTAGCGGGAGCGATGACCGGGGAGCTGTTTTTT.

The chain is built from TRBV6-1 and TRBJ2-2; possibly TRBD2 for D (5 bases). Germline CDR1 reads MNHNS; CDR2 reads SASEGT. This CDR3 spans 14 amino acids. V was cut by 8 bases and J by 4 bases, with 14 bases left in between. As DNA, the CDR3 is TGTGCCAGCTATGACTGGGCGGGCACCGGGGAGCTGTTTTTT. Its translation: CASYDWAGTGELFF.

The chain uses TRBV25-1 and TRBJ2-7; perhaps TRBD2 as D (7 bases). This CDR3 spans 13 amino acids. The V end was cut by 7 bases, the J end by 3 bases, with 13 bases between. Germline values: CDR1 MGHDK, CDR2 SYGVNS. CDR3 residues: CASTRRGGYEQYF. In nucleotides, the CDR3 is TGTGCCAGCACCCGAAGGGGGGGCTACGAGCAGTACTTC.

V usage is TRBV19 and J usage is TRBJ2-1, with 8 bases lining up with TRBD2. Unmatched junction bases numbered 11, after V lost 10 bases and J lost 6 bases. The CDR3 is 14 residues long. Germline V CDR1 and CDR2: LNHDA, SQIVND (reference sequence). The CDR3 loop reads CATWGTRSPNEQFF. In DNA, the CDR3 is TGTGCCACCTGGGGGACTAGGTCGCCCAATGAGCAGTTCTTC. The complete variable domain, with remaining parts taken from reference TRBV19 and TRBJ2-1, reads DGGITQSPKYLFRKEGQNVTLSCEQNLNHDAMYWYRQDPGQGLRLIYYSQIVNDFQKGDIAEGYSVSREKKESFPLTVTSAQKNPTAFYLCATWGTRSPNEQFFGPGTRLTVL.

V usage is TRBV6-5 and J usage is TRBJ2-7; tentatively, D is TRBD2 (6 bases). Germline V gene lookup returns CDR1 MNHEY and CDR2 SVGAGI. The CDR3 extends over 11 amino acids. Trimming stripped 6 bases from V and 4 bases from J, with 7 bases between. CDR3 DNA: TGTGCCAGCAGCCGGGGGTACGAGCAGTACTTC. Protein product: CASSRGYEQYF.

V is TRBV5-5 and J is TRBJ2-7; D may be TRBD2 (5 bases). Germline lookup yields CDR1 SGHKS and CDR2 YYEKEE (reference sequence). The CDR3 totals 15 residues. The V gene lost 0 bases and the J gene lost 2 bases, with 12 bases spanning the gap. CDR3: CASSLVGDSAYEQYF. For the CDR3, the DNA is TGTGCCAGCAGCTTGGTTGGGGATAGCGCCTACGAGCAGTACTTC.

The CDR3 sequence is CASSRRQLANEKLFF. CDR3 DNA: TGTGCCAGCAGCAGGCGTCAACTTGCCAATGAAAAACTGTTTTTT. The chain links TRBV2 to TRBJ1-4, with no clear D. Per germline, CDR1 SNHLY and CDR2 FYNNEI. The CDR3 is 15 amino acids. V was clipped by 6 bases and J by 5 bases, with 16 bases between them.

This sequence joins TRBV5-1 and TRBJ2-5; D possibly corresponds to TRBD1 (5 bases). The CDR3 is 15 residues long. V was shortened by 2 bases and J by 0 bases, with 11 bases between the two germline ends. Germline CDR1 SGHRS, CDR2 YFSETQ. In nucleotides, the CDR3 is TGCGCCAGCAGCTTAGGGGTGGTGTACCAAGAGACCCAGTACTTC. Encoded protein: CASSLGVVYQETQYF. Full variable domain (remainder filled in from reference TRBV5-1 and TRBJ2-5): KAGVTQTPRYLIKTRGQQVTLSCSPISGHRSVSWYQQTPGQGLQFLFEYFSETQRNKGNFPGRFSGRQFSNSRSEMNVSTLELGDSALYLCASSLGVVYQETQYFGPGTRLLVL.

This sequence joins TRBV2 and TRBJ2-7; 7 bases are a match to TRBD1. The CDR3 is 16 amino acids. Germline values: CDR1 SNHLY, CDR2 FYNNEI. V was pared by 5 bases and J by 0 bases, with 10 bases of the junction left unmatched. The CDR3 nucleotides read TGTGCCAGCAGTTTAGCGTATGGACAGGTCTCCTACGAGCAGTACTTC. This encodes CASSLAYGQVSYEQYF.

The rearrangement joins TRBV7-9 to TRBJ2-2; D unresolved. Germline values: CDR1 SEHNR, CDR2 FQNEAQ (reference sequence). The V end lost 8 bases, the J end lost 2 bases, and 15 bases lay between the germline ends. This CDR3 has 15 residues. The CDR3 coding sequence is TGTGCCAGCGTTCGAGGCGGCTTCAACACCGGGGAGCTGTTTTTT. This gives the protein CASVRGGFNTGELFF.

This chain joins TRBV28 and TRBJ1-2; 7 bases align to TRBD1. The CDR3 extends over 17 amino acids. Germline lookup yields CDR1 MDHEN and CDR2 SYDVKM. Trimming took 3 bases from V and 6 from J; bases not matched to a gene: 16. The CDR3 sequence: CASSFYFGGYTGDGYTF. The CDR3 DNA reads TGTGCCAGCAGTTTTTATTTTGGGGGATACACAGGGGATGGCTACACCTTC.

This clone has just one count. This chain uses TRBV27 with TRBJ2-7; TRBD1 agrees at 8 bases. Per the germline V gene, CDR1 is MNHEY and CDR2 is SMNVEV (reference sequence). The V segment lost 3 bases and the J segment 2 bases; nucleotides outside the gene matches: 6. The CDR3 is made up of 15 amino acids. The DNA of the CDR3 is TGTGCCAGCAGTTTTGGGGGACAGGTTCCCTACGAGCAGTACTTC. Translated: CASSFGGQVPYEQYF.